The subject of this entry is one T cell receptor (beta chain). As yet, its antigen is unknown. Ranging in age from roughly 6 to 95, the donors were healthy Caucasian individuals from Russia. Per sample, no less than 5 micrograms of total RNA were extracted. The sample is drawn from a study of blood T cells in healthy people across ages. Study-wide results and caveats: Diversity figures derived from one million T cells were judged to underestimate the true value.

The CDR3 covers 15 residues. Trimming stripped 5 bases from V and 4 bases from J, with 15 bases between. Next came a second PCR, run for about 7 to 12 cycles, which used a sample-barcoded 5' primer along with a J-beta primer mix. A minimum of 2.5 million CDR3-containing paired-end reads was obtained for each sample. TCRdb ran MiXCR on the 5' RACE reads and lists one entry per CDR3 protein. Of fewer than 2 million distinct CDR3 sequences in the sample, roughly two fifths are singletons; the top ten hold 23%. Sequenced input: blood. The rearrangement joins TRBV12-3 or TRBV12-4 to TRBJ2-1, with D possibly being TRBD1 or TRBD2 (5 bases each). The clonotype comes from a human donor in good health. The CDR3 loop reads CASSPSGTIYNEQFF. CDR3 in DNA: TGTGCCAGCAGTCCCTCAGGGACGATATACAATGAGCAGTTCTTC.